This paragraph reports one T cell receptor (beta chain). The antigen is undetermined. This record belongs to a study of CD8 T cells in Susac syndrome. Whole-study findings and limits: No clonal expansion appeared among CD4+ T cells in Susac patients.

The CD8+ and CD4+ T cells were negatively isolated, with the TEMRA cells enriched by FACS. An input of about 0.45 to 1 ug of RNA was subjected to reverse transcription using random hexamers. Amplification of TCR beta CDR3 used immunoSEQ multiplex PCR across 54 Vbeta and 13 Jbeta. One entry per CDR3 protein, called by TCRdb with MiXCR from the immunoSEQ multiplex PCR reads. The data contain around 110,000 distinct CDR3 sequences, under 96% of them singletons. The germline CDR1 and CDR2 sequences are MNHNS and SASEGT. Between the trimmed V and J ends, which lost 3 bases and 5 bases, there was a span of 6 bases. The CDR3 totals 12 residues.

Sequencing was performed on CD4+ T cells from PBMCs. This clonotype was obtained from a human donor with Susac syndrome. The chain combines TRBV6-1 with TRBJ2-3; D remains unclear. The CDR3 nucleotides read TGTGCCAGCAGTGAGGCCGGAGATACGCAGTATTTT. Translation: CASSEAGDTQYF.